Below, 22 T cell receptor beta chains from the same sample are listed, as sequenced in a study of T cells in localized non-small cell lung cancer. Measured with immunoSEQ multiplex PCR; TCRdb has only the in-frame clones, and not every one. The table has approximately 43,000 clones, around 83% seen once. The sample was peripheral blood, taken before any cancer treatment. Receptors were obtained from a woman between 18 and 49 years old with stage III lung adenocarcinoma.

This rearrangement joins TRBV11-2 to TRBJ1-5, with D unclear. CDR1 and CDR2 from the germline V gene are SGHAT and FQNNGV. The CDR3 consists of 13 residues. The ends were cut back, 0 bases at V and 1 base at J, with 1 base in the middle. CDR3 amino acids: CASSLESNQPQHF. The CDR3 DNA sequence: TGTGCCAGCAGCTTAGAGAGCAATCAGCCCCAGCATTTT.

This clone was detected a few times. This chain uses TRBV18 with TRBJ2-3; D unclear. Germline loops: CDR1 KGHSH, CDR2 LQKENI. Between the trimmed V and J ends, which lost 2 bases and 4 bases, there was a span of 10 bases. This CDR3 has 14 amino acids. The CDR3 is CASSPTPAPDTQYF. CDR3 nucleotides: TGTGCCAGCTCACCAACACCCGCCCCAGATACGCAGTATTTT.

This clone was detected once. The chain is built from TRBV6-1 and TRBJ1-2; D unresolved. Trimming removed 8 bases at V and 6 bases at J, with 22 bases between. Germline CDR1 MNHNS, CDR2 SASEGT. The CDR3 spans 15 residues. CDR3: CASRVGRADGNGYTF. DNA of the CDR3: TGTGCCAGCCGGGTGGGGAGGGCAGACGGGAATGGCTACACCTTC.

The chain recombines TRBV9 with TRBJ2-5, with 7 bases aligning to TRBD2. The CDR3 sequence is 14 residues long. Losses at the gene ends were 1 base for V and 0 bases for J; bases not matched to a gene: 0. In germline, CDR1 is SGDLS, CDR2 YYNGEE. The CDR3 protein is CASSVLADQETQYF. CDR3 nucleotide sequence: TGTGCCAGCAGCGTACTAGCGGACCAAGAGACCCAGTACTTC. Variable domain in full (rest from reference TRBV9 and TRBJ2-5): DSGVTQTPKHLITATGQRVTLRCSPRSGDLSVYWYQQSLDQGLQFLIQYYNGEERAKGNILERFSAQQFPDLHSELNLSSLELGDSALYFCASSVLADQETQYFGPGTRLLVL.

This chain joins TRBV6-1 and TRBJ2-7; weak D call: TRBD2 (5 bases). There are 12 residues in the CDR3. The germline V gene has CDR1 MNHNS and CDR2 SASEGT. Trimming shortened V by 4 bases and J by 4 bases, and 8 bases separated the two germline ends. The CDR3 DNA is TGTGCCAGCAGTGCTGAGGGTTACGAGCAGTACTTC. Protein sequence: CASSAEGYEQYF.

The V call is TRBV7-8, the J call TRBJ1-2, with 10 bases that match TRBD1. This CDR3 has 18 amino acids. The germline V gene has CDR1 SGHVS and CDR2 FQNEAQ. V gave up 3 bases and J gave up 4 bases; unmatched junction bases: 14. CDR3 residues: CASSFQRTRDRGPYGYTF. The CDR3 region has the DNA TGTGCCAGCAGCTTCCAGAGAACCCGGGACAGGGGTCCCTATGGCTACACCTTC.

This clone was seen a single time. The rearrangement uses TRBV19 and TRBJ1-2; possible D gene TRBD1, 6 bases. Germline values: CDR1 LNHDA, CDR2 SQIVND (reference sequence). CDR3 size: 14 residues. The ends were cut back, 6 bases at V and 7 bases at J, with 18 bases in the middle. The CDR3 loop is CASRTTGRRFGYTF. The CDR3 DNA sequence: TGTGCCAGTAGAACGACAGGTCGGCGATTTGGCTACACCTTC.

The gene calls are TRBV11-2 and TRBJ2-5; D is unresolved. The germline V gene has CDR1 SGHAT and CDR2 FQNNGV. This CDR3 spans 14 amino acids. V was cut by 5 bases and J by 1 base, with 11 bases left in between. The CDR3 region has the DNA TGTGCCAGCAGCAAGAACACGGGCCAAGAGACCCAGTACTTC. Translating gives CASSKNTGQETQYF.

This clone appeared a single time. The V and J genes are TRBV19 and TRBJ1-3; D gene uncertain. CDR3 size: 16 residues. Per the germline V gene, CDR1 is LNHDA and CDR2 is SQIVND (reference sequence). V gave up 6 bases and J gave up 0 bases, with 15 bases separating them. CDR3 loop: CASSITQVFSGNTIYF. CDR3 nucleotide sequence: TGTGCCAGTAGCATCACCCAGGTCTTCTCTGGAAACACCATATATTTT.

The chain links TRBV2 to TRBJ2-5; D is perhaps TRBD2 (5 bases). The CDR3 length is 13 residues. Germline CDR1 is SNHLY and CDR2 is FYNNEI. Between the trimmed V and J ends, which lost 7 bases and 4 bases, there was a span of 13 bases. The CDR3 DNA follows: TGTGCCAGCACCCCGGCGGGTGGAGAGACCCAGTACTTC. It specifies CASTPAGGETQYF.

CDR3 DNA: TGTGCCAGTAGGTCGCAAGCCGCATCCTACGAGCAGTACTTC. Translation: CASRSQAASYEQYF. The V call is TRBV19, the J call TRBJ2-7, with unresolved D. With 6 bases removed from V and 1 base from J, the gap between germline ends came to 13 bases. The CDR3 totals 14 residues. The germline CDR1 and CDR2 sequences are LNHDA and SQIVND (reference sequence).

The rearrangement uses TRBV10-3 and TRBJ2-1, with 7 nucleotides matching TRBD1. The germline CDR1 and CDR2 sequences are ENHRY and SYGVKD. The CDR3 extends over 14 amino acids. The V gene end was trimmed by 10 bases and the J gene end by 4 bases; junction bases not matched to a gene: 10. CDR3 residues: CASAAGTDYNEQFF. CDR3 in DNA: TGTGCCAGCGCAGCCGGGACAGATTACAATGAGCAGTTCTTC.

The J gene is TRBJ1-3, the V gene TRBV11-2; D unresolved. The CDR3 consists of 14 residues. With 4 bases removed from V and 10 bases from J, the gap between germline ends came to 17 bases. The germline V gene encodes CDR1 SGHAT and CDR2 FQNNGV. CDR3 protein: CASSSGMVRETIYF. Written as DNA, the CDR3 is TGTGCCAGCAGCTCCGGGATGGTGAGGGAAACCATATATTTT. The full variable domain, its missing parts supplied by reference TRBV11-2 and TRBJ1-3, is EAGVAQSPRYKIIEKRQSVAFWCNPISGHATLYWYQQILGQGPKLLIQFQNNGVVDDSQLPKDRFSAERLKGVDSTLKIQPAKLEDSAVYLCASSSGMVRETIYFGEGSWLTVV.

The chain recombines TRBV18 with TRBJ1-3; D gene uncertain. Germline V gene data show CDR1 as KGHSH and CDR2 as LQKENI. The CDR3 runs to 13 residues. V shed 3 bases and J shed 5 bases, with 8 bases lying between them. As DNA, the CDR3 is TGTGCCAGCTCACCCGACGCCAGAAACACCATATATTTT. It codes for CASSPDARNTIYF.

This clone has a single count. The chain combines TRBV7-8 with TRBJ2-5; perhaps TRBD1 as D (5 bases). Germline-derived CDR1 and CDR2 are SGHVS and FQNEAQ. V was pared by 3 bases and J by 5 bases, with 19 bases between. The CDR3 consists of 16 residues. The CDR3 nucleotides read TGTGCCAGCAGCTTGAGTAGGCAGGGCCATGGGGAGACCCAGTACTTC. It yields the protein CASSLSRQGHGETQYF.

The rearrangement links TRBV20-1 to TRBJ1-4; D is undetermined. Germline lookup yields CDR1 DFQATT and CDR2 SNEGSKA (reference sequence). The CDR3 totals 10 residues. Trimming shortened V by 6 bases and J by 4 bases, and 3 bases separated the two germline ends. The chain's CDR3 is CSAFNEKLFF. For the CDR3, the DNA is TGCAGTGCCTTTAATGAAAAACTGTTTTTT.

The genes are TRBV5-5 and TRBJ2-1; D is perhaps TRBD1 (6 bases). Between the trimmed V and J ends, which lost 4 bases and 2 bases, there was a span of 7 bases. This CDR3 is built from 13 residues. The germline V gene encodes CDR1 SGHKS and CDR2 YYEKEE (reference sequence). The CDR3 DNA reads as TGTGCCAGCAGCAAGGGGGCCTACAATGAGCAGTTCTTC. Translation gives CASSKGAYNEQFF.

This clone was seen only once. The chain recombines TRBV9 with TRBJ2-5; weak D call: TRBD2 (6 bases). Trimming removed 0 bases from V and 4 bases from J, with 13 bases in between. The CDR3 length is 15 residues. Germline loops: CDR1 SGDLS, CDR2 YYNGEE. CDR3 sequence reads: CASSVVGAGRETQYF. The CDR3, as DNA: TGTGCCAGCAGCGTAGTCGGTGCGGGGCGAGAGACCCAGTACTTC.

The rearrangement uses TRBV5-6 and TRBJ2-1; 7 bases agree with TRBD1. The junction had 3 bases not matched to a gene; V was cut back by 4 bases and J by 2 bases. The CDR3 contains 14 residues. Germline V gene data show CDR1 as SGHDT and CDR2 as YYEEEE. This CDR3 reads CASSRDSPYNEQFF. Here the CDR3 DNA reads TGTGCCAGCAGCCGGGACAGCCCCTACAATGAGCAGTTCTTC.

This clone has only one observation. The J gene is TRBJ2-5, the V gene TRBV2; 14 nucleotides align to TRBD2. The J segment lost 5 bases and the V segment lost 6 bases, leaving 8 bases of the junction unmatched. Germline assignment: CDR1 SNHLY and CDR2 FYNNEI. The CDR3 runs to 16 residues. CDR3 coding DNA: TGTGCCAGCAGCCAGACTAGCGGGGGGGCACGGGAGACCCAGTACTTC. Protein sequence: CASSQTSGGARETQYF.

This sequence joins TRBV7-8 and TRBJ2-5, with D uncertain. V was shortened by 1 base and J by 2 bases, with 5 bases between the two germline ends. CDR1 and CDR2 (germline): SGHVS, FQNEAQ. The CDR3 is 13 amino acids. The CDR3 here is CASSLGIQETQYF. The CDR3 DNA reads TGTGCCAGCAGCTTAGGAATACAAGAGACCCAGTACTTC. Together with reference TRBV7-8 and TRBJ2-5, the CDR3 gives the full variable domain: GAGVSQSPRYKVAKRGQDVALRCDPISGHVSLFWYQQALGQGPEFLTYFQNEAQLDKSGLPSDRFFAERPEGSVSTLKIQRTQQEDSAVYLCASSLGIQETQYFGPGTRLLVL.

This clone turned up a few times. The CDR3, as DNA: TGTGCCAGTAGGACAACGAACGCTGGCTACACCTTC. Its translation is CASRTTNAGYTF. The J gene is TRBJ1-2, the V gene TRBV19; D is unclear. The V gene lost 6 bases and the J gene lost 7 bases, with 12 bases spanning the gap. There are 12 residues in the CDR3. The germline V gene has CDR1 LNHDA and CDR2 SQIVND (reference sequence).